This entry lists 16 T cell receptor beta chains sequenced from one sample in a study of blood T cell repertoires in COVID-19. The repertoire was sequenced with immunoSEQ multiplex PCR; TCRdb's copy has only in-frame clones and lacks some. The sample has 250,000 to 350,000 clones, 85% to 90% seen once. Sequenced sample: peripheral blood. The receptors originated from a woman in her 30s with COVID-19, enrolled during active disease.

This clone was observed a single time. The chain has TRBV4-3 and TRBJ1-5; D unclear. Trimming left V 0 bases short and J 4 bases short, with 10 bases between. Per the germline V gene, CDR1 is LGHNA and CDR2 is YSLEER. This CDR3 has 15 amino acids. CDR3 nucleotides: TGCGCCAGCAGCCAAGATCCTAACCTAAATCAGCCCCAGCATTTT. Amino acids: CASSQDPNLNQPQHF.

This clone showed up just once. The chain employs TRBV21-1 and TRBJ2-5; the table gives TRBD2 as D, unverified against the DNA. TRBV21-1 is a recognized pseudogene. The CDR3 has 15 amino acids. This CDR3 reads CASSKGLAGEETQYF. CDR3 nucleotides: TGTGCCAGCAGCAAGGGACTAGCGGGAGAGGAGACCCAGTACTTC.

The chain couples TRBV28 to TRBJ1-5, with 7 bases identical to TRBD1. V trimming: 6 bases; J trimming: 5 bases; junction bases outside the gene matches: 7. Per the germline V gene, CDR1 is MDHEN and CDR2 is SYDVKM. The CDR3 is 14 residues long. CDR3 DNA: TGTGCCAGCAGATCCGGGACAGAGTATCAGCCCCAGCATTTT. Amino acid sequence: CASRSGTEYQPQHF.

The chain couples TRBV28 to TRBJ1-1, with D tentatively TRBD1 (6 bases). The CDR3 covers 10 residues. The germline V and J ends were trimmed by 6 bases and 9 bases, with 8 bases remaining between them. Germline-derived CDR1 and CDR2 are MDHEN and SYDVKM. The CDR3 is CASRQGQAFF. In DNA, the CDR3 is TGTGCCAGCAGACAGGGTCAAGCTTTCTTT.

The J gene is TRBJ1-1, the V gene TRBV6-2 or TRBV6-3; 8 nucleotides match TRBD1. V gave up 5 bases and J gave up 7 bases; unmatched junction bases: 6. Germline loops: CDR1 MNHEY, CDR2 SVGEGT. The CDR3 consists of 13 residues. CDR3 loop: CASSQNRGGEAFF. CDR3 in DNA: TGTGCCAGCAGTCAAAACAGGGGGGGTGAAGCTTTCTTT.

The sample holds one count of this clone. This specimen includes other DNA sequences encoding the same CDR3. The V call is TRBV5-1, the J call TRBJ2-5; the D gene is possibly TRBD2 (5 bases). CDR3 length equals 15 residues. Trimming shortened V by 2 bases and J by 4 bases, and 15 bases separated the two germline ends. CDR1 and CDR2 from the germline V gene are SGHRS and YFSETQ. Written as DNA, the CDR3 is TGCGCCAGCAGCTTCGGCGGGTCCGGCGGAGAGACCCAGTACTTC. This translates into CASSFGGSGGETQYF.

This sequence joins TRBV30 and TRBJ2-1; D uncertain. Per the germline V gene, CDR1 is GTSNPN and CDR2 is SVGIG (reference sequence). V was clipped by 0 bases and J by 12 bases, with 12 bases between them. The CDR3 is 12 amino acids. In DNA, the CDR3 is TGTGCCTGGAGTGTTCTTCCAGTTCTGCAGTTCTTC. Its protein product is CAWSVLPVLQFF.

The DNA for the CDR3 is TGTGCCAGCAGCTCTTCAGGGGGCGTGGATGAGCAGTTCTTC. Encoded protein: CASSSSGGVDEQFF. The rearrangement links TRBV7-9 to TRBJ2-1; 8 positions agree with TRBD1. This CDR3 contains 14 residues. J was trimmed by 8 bases and V by 4 bases; bases with no gene match: 7. The V gene's germline CDR1 is SEHNR and CDR2 FQNEAQ (reference sequence).

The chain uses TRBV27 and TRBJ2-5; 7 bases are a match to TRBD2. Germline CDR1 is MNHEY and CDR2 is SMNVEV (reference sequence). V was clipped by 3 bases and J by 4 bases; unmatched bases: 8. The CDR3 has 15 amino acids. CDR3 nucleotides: TGTGCCAGCAGTTTTTCGGGGGGTTCGGGAGAGACCCAGTACTTC. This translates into CASSFSGGSGETQYF.

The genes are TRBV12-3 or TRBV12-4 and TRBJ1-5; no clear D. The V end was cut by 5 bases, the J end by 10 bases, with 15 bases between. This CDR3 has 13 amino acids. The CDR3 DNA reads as TGTGCCAGCAGTCCCCGGGAGCTTGGACCCCAGCATTTT. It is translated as CASSPRELGPQHF.

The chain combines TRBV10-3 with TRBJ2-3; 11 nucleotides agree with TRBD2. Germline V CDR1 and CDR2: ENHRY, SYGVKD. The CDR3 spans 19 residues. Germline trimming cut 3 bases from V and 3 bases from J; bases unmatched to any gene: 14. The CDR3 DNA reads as TGTGCCATCAGTGATGGCCTGATGGTCACTAGCGGGAGTACAGATACGCAGTATTTT. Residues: CAISDGLMVTSGSTDTQYF.

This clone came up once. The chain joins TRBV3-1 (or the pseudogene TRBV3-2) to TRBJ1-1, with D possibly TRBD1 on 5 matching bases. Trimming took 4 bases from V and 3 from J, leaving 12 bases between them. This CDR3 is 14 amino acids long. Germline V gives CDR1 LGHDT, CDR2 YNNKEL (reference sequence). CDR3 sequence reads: CASSLRDYHTEAFF. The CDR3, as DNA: TGTGCCAGCAGCCTAAGGGACTATCACACTGAAGCTTTCTTT.

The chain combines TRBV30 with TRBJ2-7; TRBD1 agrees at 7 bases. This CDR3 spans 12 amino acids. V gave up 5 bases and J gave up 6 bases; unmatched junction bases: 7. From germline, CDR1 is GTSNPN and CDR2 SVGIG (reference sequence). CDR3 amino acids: CAWGSTGIEQYF. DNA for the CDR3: TGTGCCTGGGGATCGACAGGGATCGAGCAGTACTTC. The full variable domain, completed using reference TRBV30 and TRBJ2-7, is SQTIHQWPATLVQPVGSPLSLECTVEGTSNPNLYWYRQAAGRGLQLLFYSVGIGQISSEVPQNLSASRPQDRQFILSSKKLLLSDSGFYLCAWGSTGIEQYFGPGTRLTVT.

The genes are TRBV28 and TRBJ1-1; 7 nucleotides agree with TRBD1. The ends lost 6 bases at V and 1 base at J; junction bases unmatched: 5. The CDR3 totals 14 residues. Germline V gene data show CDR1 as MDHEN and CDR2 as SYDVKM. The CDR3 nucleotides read TGTGCCAGCAGGAATAGGGACAGGAACACTGAAGCTTTCTTT. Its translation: CASRNRDRNTEAFF.

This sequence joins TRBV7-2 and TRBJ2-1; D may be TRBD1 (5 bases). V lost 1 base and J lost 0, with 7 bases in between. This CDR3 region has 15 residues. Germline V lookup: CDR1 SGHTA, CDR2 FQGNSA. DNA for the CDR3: TGTGCCAGCAGCTTAGAGGGGCCCTCCTACAATGAGCAGTTCTTC. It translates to CASSLEGPSYNEQFF.

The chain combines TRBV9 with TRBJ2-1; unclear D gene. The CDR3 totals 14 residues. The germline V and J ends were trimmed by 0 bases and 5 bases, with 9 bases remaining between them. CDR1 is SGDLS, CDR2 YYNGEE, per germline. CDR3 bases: TGTGCCAGCAGCGTAGCTCGGGTTAACAATGAGCAGTTCTTC. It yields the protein CASSVARVNNEQFF.